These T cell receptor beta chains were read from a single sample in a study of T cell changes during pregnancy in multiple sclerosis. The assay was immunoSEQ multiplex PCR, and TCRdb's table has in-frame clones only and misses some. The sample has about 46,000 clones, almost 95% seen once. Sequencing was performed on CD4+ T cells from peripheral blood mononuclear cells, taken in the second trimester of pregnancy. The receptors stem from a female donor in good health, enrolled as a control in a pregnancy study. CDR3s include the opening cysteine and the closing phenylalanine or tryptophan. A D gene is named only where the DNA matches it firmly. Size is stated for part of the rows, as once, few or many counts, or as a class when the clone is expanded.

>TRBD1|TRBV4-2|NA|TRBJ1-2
CASSQDSGQGARGYTF
TGTGCCAGCAGCCAAGATTCCGGACAGGGGGCTCGAGGCTACACCTTC
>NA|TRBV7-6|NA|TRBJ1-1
CASSFGDSYHTEAFF
TGTGCCAGCAGCTTCGGGGACTCATACCACACTGAAGCTTTCTTT
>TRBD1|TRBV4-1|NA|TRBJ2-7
CASSQRSGTGSYEQYF
TGCGCCAGCAGCCAGAGATCCGGGACAGGGTCCTACGAGCAGTACTTC
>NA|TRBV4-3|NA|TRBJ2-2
CASSQGARNTGELFF
TGCGCCAGCAGCCAAGGGGCCAGAAACACCGGGGAGCTGTTTTTT
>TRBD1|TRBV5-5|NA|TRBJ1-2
CASSPGQVEGYGYTF
TGTGCCAGCAGCCCCGGACAGGTCGAGGGGTATGGCTACACCTTC
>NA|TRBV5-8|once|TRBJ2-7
CASSFRTPVYEQYF
TGTGCCAGCAGCTTCCGGACACCGGTCTACGAGCAGTACTTC
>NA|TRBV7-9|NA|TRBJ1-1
CASSRTVNTEAFF
TGTGCCAGCAGCCGGACAGTGAACACTGAAGCTTTCTTT
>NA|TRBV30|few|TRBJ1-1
CAWSGQLMNTEAFF
TGTGCCTGGAGTGGACAGCTTATGAACACTGAAGCTTTCTTT
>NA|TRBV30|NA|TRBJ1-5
CAWSDRGNQPQHF
TGTGCCTGGAGTGACAGGGGCAATCAGCCCCAGCATTTT
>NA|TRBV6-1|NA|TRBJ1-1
CASSALAGVGMTEAFF
TGTGCCAGCAGTGCCCTCGCGGGGGTAGGTATGACTGAAGCTTTCTTT
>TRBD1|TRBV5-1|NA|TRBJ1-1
CASSLTGGTEAFF
TGCGCCAGCAGCTTGACAGGGGGCACTGAAGCTTTCTTT
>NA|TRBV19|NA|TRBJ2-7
CASSIASGAMGAYEQYF
TGTGCCAGTAGTATAGCTTCAGGGGCCATGGGGGCCTACGAGCAGTACTTC
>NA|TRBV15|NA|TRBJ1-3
CATSPRREGSGNTIYF
TGTGCCACCAGCCCCCGCAGGGAGGGGTCTGGAAACACCATATATTTT
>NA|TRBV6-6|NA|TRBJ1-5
CASTQDIGQPQHF
TGTGCCAGCACCCAAGATATCGGGCAGCCCCAGCATTTT
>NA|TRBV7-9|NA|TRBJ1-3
CASSLVGPVISGNTIYF
TGTGCCAGCAGCTTAGTGGGGCCGGTGATCTCTGGAAACACCATATATTTT
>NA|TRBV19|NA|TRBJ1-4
CASSISSTGRQTNEKLFF
TGTGCCAGTAGTATTTCCTCTACAGGCAGGCAAACGAATGAAAAACTGTTTTTT
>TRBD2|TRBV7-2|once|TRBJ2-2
CASSWTSGNTGELFF
TGTGCCAGCAGCTGGACTAGCGGGAACACCGGGGAGCTGTTTTTT
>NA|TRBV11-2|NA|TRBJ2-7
CASSSTHYEQYF
TGTGCCAGCAGCTCTACCCACTACGAGCAGTACTTC
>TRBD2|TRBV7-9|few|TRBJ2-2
CASSLDLAGVSTGELFF
TGTGCCAGCAGCTTAGACCTAGCGGGGGTTTCCACCGGGGAGCTGTTTTTT
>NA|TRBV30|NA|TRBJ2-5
CAWSVAQETQYF
TGTGCCTGGAGTGTAGCCCAAGAGACCCAGTACTTC
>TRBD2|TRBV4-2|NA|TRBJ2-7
CASSLGGGPYEQYF
TGTGCCAGCAGCCTCGGGGGGGGGCCCTACGAGCAGTACTTC
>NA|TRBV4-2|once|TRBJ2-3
CASSQRNRDTQYF
TGTGCCAGCAGCCAAAGAAATAGAGATACGCAGTATTTT
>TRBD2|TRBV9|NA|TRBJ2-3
CASSPIGTSGADTQYF
TGTGCCAGCAGCCCCATAGGGACTAGCGGGGCAGATACGCAGTATTTT
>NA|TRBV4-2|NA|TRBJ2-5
CASSQEGGGPETQYF
TGTGCCAGCAGCCAAGAAGGGGGGGGCCCCGAGACCCAGTACTTC
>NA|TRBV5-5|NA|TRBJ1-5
CASSSPGHGLGPQHF
TGTGCCAGCAGTTCACCGGGACACGGCTTAGGGCCCCAGCATTTT
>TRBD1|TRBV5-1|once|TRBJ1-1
CASCISDRGDEAFF
TGCGCCAGCTGCATTTCAGACAGGGGCGACGAAGCTTTCTTT
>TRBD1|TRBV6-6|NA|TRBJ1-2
CASRDGTGAYGYTF
TGTGCCAGCAGGGACGGGACAGGGGCCTATGGCTACACCTTC
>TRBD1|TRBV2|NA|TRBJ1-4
CASSAQGAPNEKLFF
TGTGCCAGCAGCGCCCAGGGGGCACCTAATGAAAAACTGTTTTTT
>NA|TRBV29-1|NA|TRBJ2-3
CSVSKAGISTDTQYF
TGCAGCGTTTCGAAAGCAGGGATTAGCACAGATACGCAGTATTTT
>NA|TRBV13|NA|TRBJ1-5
CASSLGLGGQPQHF
TGTGCCAGCAGCTTAGGGTTGGGAGGTCAGCCCCAGCATTTT
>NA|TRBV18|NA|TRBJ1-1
CASSPRPDYTEAFF
TGTGCCAGCTCACCACGTCCGGACTACACTGAAGCTTTCTTT
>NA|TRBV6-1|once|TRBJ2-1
CASSEEGGVHNEQFF
TGTGCCAGCAGTGAAGAGGGCGGGGTCCACAATGAGCAGTTCTTC
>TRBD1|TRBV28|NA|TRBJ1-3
CASGSQGDPGNTIYF
TGTGCCAGCGGCTCTCAGGGGGACCCGGGAAACACCATATATTTT
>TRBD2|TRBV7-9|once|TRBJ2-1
CASSTSGGARGEQFF
TGTGCCAGCAGCACCAGCGGGGGGGCCCGCGGTGAGCAGTTCTTC
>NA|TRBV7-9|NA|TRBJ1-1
CASRKWARGQATEAFF
TGTGCCAGCAGGAAGTGGGCTCGTGGTCAGGCCACTGAAGCTTTCTTT